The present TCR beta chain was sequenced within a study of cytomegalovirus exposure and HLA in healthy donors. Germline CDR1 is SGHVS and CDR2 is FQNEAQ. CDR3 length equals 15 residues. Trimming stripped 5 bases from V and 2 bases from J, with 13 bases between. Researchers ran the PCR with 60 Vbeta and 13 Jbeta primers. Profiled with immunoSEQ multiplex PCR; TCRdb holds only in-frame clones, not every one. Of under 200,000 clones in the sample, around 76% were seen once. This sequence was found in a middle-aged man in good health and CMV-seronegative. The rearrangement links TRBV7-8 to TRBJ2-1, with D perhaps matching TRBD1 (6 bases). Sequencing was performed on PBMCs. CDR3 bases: TGTGCCAGCAGCCGGGGACAATCGACCTACAATGAGCAGTTCTTC. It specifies CASSRGQSTYNEQFF.